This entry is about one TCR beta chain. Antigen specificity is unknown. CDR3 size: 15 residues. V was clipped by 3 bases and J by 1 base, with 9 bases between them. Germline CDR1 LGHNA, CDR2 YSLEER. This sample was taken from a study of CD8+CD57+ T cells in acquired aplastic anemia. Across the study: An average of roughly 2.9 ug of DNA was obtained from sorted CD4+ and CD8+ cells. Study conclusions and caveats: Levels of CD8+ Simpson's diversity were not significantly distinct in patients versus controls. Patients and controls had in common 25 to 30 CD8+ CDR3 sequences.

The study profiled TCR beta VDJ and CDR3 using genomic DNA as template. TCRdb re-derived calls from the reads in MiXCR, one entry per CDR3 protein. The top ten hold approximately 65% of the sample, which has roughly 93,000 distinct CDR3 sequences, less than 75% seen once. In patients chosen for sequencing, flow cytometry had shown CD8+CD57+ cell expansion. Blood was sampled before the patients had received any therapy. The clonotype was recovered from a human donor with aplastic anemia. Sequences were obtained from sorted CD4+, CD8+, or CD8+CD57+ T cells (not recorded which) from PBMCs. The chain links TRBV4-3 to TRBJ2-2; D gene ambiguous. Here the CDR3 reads CASSQLVLNTGELFF. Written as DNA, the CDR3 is TGCGCCAGCAGCCAGTTAGTCCTGAACACCGGGGAGCTGTTTTTT.